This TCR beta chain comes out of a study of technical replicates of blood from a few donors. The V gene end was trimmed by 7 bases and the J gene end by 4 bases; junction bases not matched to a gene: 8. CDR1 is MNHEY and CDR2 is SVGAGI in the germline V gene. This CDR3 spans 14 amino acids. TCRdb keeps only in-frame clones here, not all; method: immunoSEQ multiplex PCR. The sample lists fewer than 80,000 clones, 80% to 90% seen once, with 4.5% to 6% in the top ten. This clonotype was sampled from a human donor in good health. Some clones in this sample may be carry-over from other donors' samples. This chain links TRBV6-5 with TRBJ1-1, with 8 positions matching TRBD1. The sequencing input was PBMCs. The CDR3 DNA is TGTGCCAGCACCAGACAGGGGATGGGCACTGAAGCTTTCTTT. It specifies CASTRQGMGTEAFF.